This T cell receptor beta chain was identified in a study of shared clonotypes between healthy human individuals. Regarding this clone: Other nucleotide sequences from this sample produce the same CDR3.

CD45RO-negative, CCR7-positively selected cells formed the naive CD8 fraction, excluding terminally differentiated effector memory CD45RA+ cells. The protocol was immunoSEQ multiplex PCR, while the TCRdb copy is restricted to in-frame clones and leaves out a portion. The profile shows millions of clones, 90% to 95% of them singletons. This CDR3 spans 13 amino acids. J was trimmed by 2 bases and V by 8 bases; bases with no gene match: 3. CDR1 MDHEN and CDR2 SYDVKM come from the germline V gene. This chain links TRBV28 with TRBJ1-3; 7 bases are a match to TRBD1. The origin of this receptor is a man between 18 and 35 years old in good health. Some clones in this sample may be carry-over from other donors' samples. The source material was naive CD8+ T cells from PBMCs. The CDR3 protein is CASGTGAGNTIYF. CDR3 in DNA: TGTGCCAGCGGAACAGGGGCTGGAAACACCATATATTTT.